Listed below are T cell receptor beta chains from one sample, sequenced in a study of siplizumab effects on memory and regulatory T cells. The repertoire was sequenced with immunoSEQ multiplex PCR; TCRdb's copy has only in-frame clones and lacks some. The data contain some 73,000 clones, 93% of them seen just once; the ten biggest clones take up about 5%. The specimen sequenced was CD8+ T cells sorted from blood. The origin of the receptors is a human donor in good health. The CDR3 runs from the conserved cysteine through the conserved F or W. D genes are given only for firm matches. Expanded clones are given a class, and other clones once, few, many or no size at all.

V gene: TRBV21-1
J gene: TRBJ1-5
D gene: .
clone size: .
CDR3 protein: CASRLHWHHQPQHF
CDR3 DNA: TGTGCCAGCAGGCTACATTGGCATCATCAGCCCCAGCATTTT

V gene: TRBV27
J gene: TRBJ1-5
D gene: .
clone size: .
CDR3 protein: CASSEGQGQPQHF
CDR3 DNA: TGTGCCAGCAGTGAGGGGCAGGGGCAGCCCCAGCATTTT

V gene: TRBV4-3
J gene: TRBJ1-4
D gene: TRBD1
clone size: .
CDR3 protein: CASSQDSAGGNEKLFF
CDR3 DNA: TGCGCCAGCAGCCAAGATTCGGCAGGGGGTAATGAAAAACTGTTTTTT

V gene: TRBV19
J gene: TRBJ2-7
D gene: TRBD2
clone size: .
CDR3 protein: CASSRIWIDGTSGYEQYF
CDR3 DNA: TGTGCCAGTAGCCGAATTTGGATCGACGGGACTAGCGGATACGAGCAGTACTTC

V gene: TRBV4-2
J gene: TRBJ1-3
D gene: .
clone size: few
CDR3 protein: CASSQDGSDYTIYF
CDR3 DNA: TGTGCCAGCAGCCAAGATGGATCAGATTACACCATATATTTT

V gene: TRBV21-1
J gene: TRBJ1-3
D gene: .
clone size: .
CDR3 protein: CASSKVRGSDTIYF
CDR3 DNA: TGTGCCAGCAGCAAGGTAAGGGGCTCCGACACCATATATTTT

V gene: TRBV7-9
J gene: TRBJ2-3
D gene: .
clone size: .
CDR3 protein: CASSPTELPGTDTQYF
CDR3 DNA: TGTGCCAGCAGCCCGACGGAGCTCCCGGGCACAGATACGCAGTATTTT

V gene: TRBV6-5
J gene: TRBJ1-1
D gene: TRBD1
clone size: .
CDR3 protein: CASSLVMDRTEAFF
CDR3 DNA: TGTGCCAGCAGCCTGGTAATGGACAGGACTGAAGCTTTCTTT

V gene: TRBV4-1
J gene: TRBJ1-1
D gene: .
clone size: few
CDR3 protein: CASSQGDGGFF
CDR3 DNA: TGCGCCAGCAGCCAAGGGGACGGAGGATTCTTT

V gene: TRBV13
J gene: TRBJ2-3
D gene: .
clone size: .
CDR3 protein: CASSLDGLSTDTQYF
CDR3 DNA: TGTGCCAGCAGCTTAGACGGACTAAGCACAGATACGCAGTATTTT

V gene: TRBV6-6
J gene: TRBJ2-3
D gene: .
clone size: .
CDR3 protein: CASKGDTQYF
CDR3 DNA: TGTGCCAGCAAGGGAGATACGCAGTATTTT

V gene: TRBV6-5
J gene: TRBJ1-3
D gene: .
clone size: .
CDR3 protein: CASLEFSGNTIYF
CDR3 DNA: TGTGCCAGTCTTGAGTTCTCTGGAAACACCATATATTTT

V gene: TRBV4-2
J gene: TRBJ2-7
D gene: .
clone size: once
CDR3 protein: CATPPMGSSSSYEQYF
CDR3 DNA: TGTGCCACCCCACCCATGGGCTCAAGTTCCTCCTACGAGCAGTACTTC

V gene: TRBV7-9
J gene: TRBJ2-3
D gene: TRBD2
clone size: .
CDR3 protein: CASSVAAGWDTQYF
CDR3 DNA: TGTGCCAGCAGCGTCGCAGCGGGGTGGGATACGCAGTATTTT

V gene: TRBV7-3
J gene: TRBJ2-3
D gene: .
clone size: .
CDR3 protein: CASSSTLGDTQYF
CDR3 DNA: TGTGCCAGCAGCTCCACGCTCGGAGATACGCAGTATTTT

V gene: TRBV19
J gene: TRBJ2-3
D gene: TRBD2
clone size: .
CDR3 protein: CASPREGDTQYF
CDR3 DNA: TGTGCCAGCCCACGGGAGGGGGATACGCAGTATTTT

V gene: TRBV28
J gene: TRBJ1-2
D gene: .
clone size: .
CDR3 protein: CASSSTWSYYGYTF
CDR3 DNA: TGTGCCAGCAGTTCTACATGGTCATACTATGGCTACACCTTC

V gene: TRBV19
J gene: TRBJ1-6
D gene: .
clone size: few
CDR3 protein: CASSIQGFSPLHF
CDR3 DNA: TGTGCCAGTAGTATACAGGGCTTTTCACCCCTCCACTTT

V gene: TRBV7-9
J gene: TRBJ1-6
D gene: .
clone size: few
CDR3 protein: CASSRVMDSPLHF
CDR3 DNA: TGTGCCAGCAGCAGGGTTATGGATTCACCCCTCCACTTT

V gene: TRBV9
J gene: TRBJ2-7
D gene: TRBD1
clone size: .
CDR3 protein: CASSVTGTETYEQYF
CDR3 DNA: TGTGCCAGCAGCGTTACCGGGACAGAGACCTACGAGCAGTACTTC

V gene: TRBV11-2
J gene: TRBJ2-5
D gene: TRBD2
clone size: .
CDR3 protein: CASSLVLAGGQGETQYF
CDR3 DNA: TGTGCCAGCAGCTTAGTGTTAGCGGGGGGTCAGGGAGAGACCCAGTACTTC

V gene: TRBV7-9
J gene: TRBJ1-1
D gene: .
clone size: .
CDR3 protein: CASSFGGGEEAFF
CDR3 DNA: TGTGCCAGCAGCTTTGGGGGCGGTGAAGAAGCTTTCTTT

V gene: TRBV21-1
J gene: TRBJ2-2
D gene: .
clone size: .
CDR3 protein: CASSSPAGASGTGELFF
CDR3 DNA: TGTGCCAGCAGCAGCCCAGCGGGGGCCTCGGGCACCGGGGAGCTGTTTTTT

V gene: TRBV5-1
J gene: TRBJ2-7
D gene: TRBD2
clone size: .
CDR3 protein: CASSDSGRSYEQYF
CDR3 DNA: TGCGCCAGCAGCGATAGCGGGCGATCCTACGAGCAGTACTTC

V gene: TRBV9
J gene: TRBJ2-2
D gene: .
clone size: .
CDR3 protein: CASSVATGGELFF
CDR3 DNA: TGTGCCAGCAGCGTAGCTACTGGCGGGGAGCTGTTTTTT

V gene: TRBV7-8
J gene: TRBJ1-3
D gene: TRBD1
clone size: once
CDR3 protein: CASSLAQGQSSGNTIYF
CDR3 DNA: TGTGCCAGCAGCTTAGCCCAGGGACAGAGCTCTGGAAACACCATATATTTT

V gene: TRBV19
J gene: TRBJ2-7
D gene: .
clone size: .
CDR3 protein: CASIGDNYEQYF
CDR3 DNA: TGTGCCAGTATCGGGGACAACTACGAGCAGTACTTC

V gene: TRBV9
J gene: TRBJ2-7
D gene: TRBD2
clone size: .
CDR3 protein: CASSEGGGGAGYEQYF
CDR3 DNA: TGTGCCAGCAGCGAGGGTGGCGGGGGGGCTGGCTACGAGCAGTACTTC

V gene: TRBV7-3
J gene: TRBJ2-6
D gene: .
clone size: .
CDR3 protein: CASSLRPDNTGANVLTF
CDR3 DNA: TGTGCCAGCAGCTTAAGGCCAGACAACACTGGGGCCAACGTCCTGACTTTC

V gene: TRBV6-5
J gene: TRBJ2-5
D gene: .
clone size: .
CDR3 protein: CATTSGVGETQYF
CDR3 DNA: TGTGCCACGACATCGGGGGTAGGGGAGACCCAGTACTTC

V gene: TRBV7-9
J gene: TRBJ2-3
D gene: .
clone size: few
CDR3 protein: CASSPGLTDTQYF
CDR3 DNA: TGTGCCAGCAGTCCCGGACTAACAGATACGCAGTATTTT

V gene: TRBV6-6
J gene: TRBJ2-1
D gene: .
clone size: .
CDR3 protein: CASSYLATPFRNEQFF
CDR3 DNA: TGTGCCAGCAGTTACTTGGCGACTCCCTTTCGTAATGAGCAGTTCTTC

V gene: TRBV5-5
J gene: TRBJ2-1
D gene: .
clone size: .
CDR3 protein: CASSHPPNEQFF
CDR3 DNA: TGTGCCAGCAGCCATCCGCCAAATGAGCAGTTCTTC